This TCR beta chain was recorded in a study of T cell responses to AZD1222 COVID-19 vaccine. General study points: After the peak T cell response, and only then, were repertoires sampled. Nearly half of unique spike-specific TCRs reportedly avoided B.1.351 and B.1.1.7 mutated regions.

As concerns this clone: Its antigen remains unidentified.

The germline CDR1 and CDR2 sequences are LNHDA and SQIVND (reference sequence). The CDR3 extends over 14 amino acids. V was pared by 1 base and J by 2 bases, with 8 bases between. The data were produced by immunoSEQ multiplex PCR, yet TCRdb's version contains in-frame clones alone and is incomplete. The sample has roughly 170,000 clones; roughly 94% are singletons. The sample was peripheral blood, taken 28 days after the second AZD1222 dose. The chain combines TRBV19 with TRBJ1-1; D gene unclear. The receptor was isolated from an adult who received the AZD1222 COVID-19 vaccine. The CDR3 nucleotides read TGTGCCAGTAGTATAGGCGGACCTAACACTGAAGCTTTCTTT. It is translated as CASSIGGPNTEAFF.